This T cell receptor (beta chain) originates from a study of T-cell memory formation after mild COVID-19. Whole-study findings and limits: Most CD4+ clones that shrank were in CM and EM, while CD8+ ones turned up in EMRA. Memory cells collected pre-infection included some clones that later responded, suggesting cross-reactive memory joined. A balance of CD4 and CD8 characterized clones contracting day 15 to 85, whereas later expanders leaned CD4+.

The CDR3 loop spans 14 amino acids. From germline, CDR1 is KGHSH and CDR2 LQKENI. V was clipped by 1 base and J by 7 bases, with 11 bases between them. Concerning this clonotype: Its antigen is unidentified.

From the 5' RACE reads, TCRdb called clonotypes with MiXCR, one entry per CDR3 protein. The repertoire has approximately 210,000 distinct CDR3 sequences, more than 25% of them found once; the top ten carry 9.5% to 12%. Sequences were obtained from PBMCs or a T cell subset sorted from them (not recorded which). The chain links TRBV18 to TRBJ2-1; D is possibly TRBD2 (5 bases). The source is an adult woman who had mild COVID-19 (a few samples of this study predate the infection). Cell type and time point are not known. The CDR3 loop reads CASSPLYGVNEQFF. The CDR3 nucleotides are TGTGCCAGCTCACCACTGTACGGGGTTAATGAGCAGTTCTTC.